The rows below give T cell receptor beta chains drawn from one sample of a study of T cells after yellow fever vaccination. TCRdb reprocessed the 5' RACE reads with MiXCR, giving one entry per CDR3 protein. The sample shows roughly 340,000 distinct CDR3 sequences, 3% to 4.5% of them seen only once. The sample was PBMCs, taken 5 days after the yellow fever booster vaccination. The origin of the receptors is a man aged 18 to 35 who received the YFV17D yellow fever vaccine. CDR3s include the opening cysteine and the closing phenylalanine or tryptophan. A D gene is named only where the DNA matches it firmly. Clone size appears in some rows only: once, few, many, or a class for an expanded clone.

d_call: TRBD2
j_call: TRBJ2-1
v_call: TRBV7-2
clone_size: few
cdr3_nt: TGTGCCAGCAGCCGGACGGGGGGGGTTTACAATGAGCAGTTCTTC
cdr3_aa: CASSRTGGVYNEQFF

d_call: TRBD1
j_call: TRBJ2-7
v_call: TRBV4-3
clone_size: many
cdr3_nt: TGCGCCAGCAGCCAAGGGGGACAGGGACCCCATTTCAAGGACGAGCAGTACTTC
cdr3_aa: CASSQGGQGPHFKDEQYF

d_call: .
j_call: TRBJ2-1
v_call: TRBV11-2
clone_size: many
cdr3_nt: TGTGCCAGCACCCGAGACAATGAGCAGTTCTTC
cdr3_aa: CASTRDNEQFF

d_call: TRBD2
j_call: TRBJ2-1
v_call: TRBV7-3
clone_size: few
cdr3_nt: TGTGCCAGCAGCTTAGAAGGTAGCGGGGGGACCTTCCCCTACAATGAGCAGTTCTTC
cdr3_aa: CASSLEGSGGTFPYNEQFF

d_call: TRBD1
j_call: TRBJ2-3
v_call: TRBV18
clone_size: many
cdr3_nt: TGTGCCAGCTCACCAGCAACAGGGGGCTGGGATACGCAGTATTTT
cdr3_aa: CASSPATGGWDTQYF

d_call: TRBD2
j_call: TRBJ2-3
v_call: TRBV20-1
clone_size: many
cdr3_nt: TGCAGTGCTAGAGTAGCGGGGGAGACAGATACGCAGTATTTT
cdr3_aa: CSARVAGETDTQYF

d_call: .
j_call: TRBJ2-1
v_call: TRBV5-6
clone_size: many
cdr3_nt: TGTGCCAGCAGCATCGGGCAGGGACCTGAGCAGTTCTTC
cdr3_aa: CASSIGQGPEQFF

d_call: .
j_call: TRBJ1-1
v_call: TRBV4-3
clone_size: few
cdr3_nt: TGCGCCAGCAGCCAAGGGATTGGGGGTGAAGCTTTCTTT
cdr3_aa: CASSQGIGGEAFF

d_call: .
j_call: TRBJ2-3
v_call: TRBV7-2
clone_size: many
cdr3_nt: TGTGCCAGCAGCACAACTGACCTGCTGAAGGGTACGCAGTATTTT
cdr3_aa: CASSTTDLLKGTQYF

d_call: .
j_call: TRBJ1-5
v_call: TRBV10-3
clone_size: many
cdr3_nt: TGTGCCATCAGTGAGGGAAATCAGCCCCAGCATTTT
cdr3_aa: CAISEGNQPQHF

d_call: .
j_call: TRBJ1-1
v_call: TRBV28
clone_size: many
cdr3_nt: TGTGCCAGCAGCCGTAGGACTGAAGCTTTCTTT
cdr3_aa: CASSRRTEAFF

d_call: TRBD1
j_call: TRBJ1-3
v_call: TRBV7-9
clone_size: .
cdr3_nt: TGTGCCAGCAGCTTAGCCGGACAGGGTACGACTGGAAACACCATATATTTT
cdr3_aa: CASSLAGQGTTGNTIYF

d_call: TRBD2
j_call: TRBJ2-3
v_call: TRBV20-1
clone_size: many
cdr3_nt: TGCAGTGCCCCCAACCCGACTAGCGGCACAGATACGCAGTATTTT
cdr3_aa: CSAPNPTSGTDTQYF

d_call: .
j_call: TRBJ2-2
v_call: TRBV18
clone_size: .
cdr3_nt: TGTGCCAGCTCTCCTGCCGTGTCCTGGAACACCGGGGAGCTGTTTTTT
cdr3_aa: CASSPAVSWNTGELFF

d_call: .
j_call: TRBJ1-1
v_call: TRBV4-1
clone_size: few
cdr3_nt: TGCGCCAGCAGCCTGCCCGCACGGGGGGTTAAGGGGGCTTTCTTT
cdr3_aa: CASSLPARGVKGAFF

d_call: TRBD1
j_call: TRBJ1-6
v_call: TRBV7-2
clone_size: many
cdr3_nt: TGTGCCAGCAGCTTAGGTCGTGGGACAGCTGGCGTGAGAACCCTCCACTTT
cdr3_aa: CASSLGRGTAGVRTLHF

d_call: .
j_call: TRBJ1-5
v_call: TRBV20-1
clone_size: many
cdr3_nt: TGCAGTGCGAAGGGACTTGAGGGCAATCAGCCCCAGCATTTT
cdr3_aa: CSAKGLEGNQPQHF

d_call: TRBD1
j_call: TRBJ2-5
v_call: TRBV7-2
clone_size: .
cdr3_nt: TGTGCCAGCAGGAGGGACAGGGGGCGCCGGGAGACCCAGTACTTC
cdr3_aa: CASRRDRGRRETQYF

d_call: TRBD2
j_call: TRBJ2-1
v_call: TRBV7-6
clone_size: few
cdr3_nt: TGTGCCAGCAGCTCAACTTTACTAGCGGGGGGTCTGAATGAGCAGTTCTTC
cdr3_aa: CASSSTLLAGGLNEQFF

d_call: TRBD1
j_call: TRBJ2-2
v_call: TRBV7-9
clone_size: many
cdr3_nt: TGTGCCAGCAGCAGGGACAGATCCACCGGGGAGCTGTTTTTT
cdr3_aa: CASSRDRSTGELFF

d_call: .
j_call: TRBJ2-1
v_call: TRBV6-5
clone_size: many
cdr3_nt: TGTGCCGCAAGAGATGGGGCTAAACGGGAGCAGTTCTTC
cdr3_aa: CAARDGAKREQFF

d_call: .
j_call: TRBJ1-1
v_call: TRBV4-2
clone_size: few
cdr3_nt: TGTGCCAGCAGCCAAGATCCCATCAACACTGAAGCTTTCTTT
cdr3_aa: CASSQDPINTEAFF

d_call: TRBD2
j_call: TRBJ2-2
v_call: TRBV7-9
clone_size: few
cdr3_nt: TGTGCCAGCAGCCCTCAGACTAGCTTCACCGGGGAGCTGTTTTTT
cdr3_aa: CASSPQTSFTGELFF

d_call: TRBD2
j_call: TRBJ2-3
v_call: TRBV7-2
clone_size: few
cdr3_nt: TGTGCCAGCAGCACTCCGACTAGCGGGGATAGCACAGATACGCAGTATTTT
cdr3_aa: CASSTPTSGDSTDTQYF

d_call: TRBD1
j_call: TRBJ1-1
v_call: TRBV7-3
clone_size: .
cdr3_nt: TGTGCCAGCAGCTTGGGGACAGGGCCAGGCACTGAAGCTTTCTTT
cdr3_aa: CASSLGTGPGTEAFF

d_call: TRBD1
j_call: TRBJ2-4
v_call: TRBV7-9
clone_size: many
cdr3_nt: TGTGCCAGCAGCTTCGGACAGGGGGACCCAATAGCCAAAAACATTCAGTACTTC
cdr3_aa: CASSFGQGDPIAKNIQYF

d_call: .
j_call: TRBJ1-4
v_call: TRBV9
clone_size: few
cdr3_nt: TGTGCCAGCAGCGTAGCACAGGGCCCTGAAAAACTGTTTTTT
cdr3_aa: CASSVAQGPEKLFF

d_call: TRBD1
j_call: TRBJ2-2
v_call: TRBV6-5
clone_size: few
cdr3_nt: TGTGCCAGCAGTTTTAGGGGACAGGCCACCGGGGAGCTGTTTTTT
cdr3_aa: CASSFRGQATGELFF

d_call: TRBD1
j_call: TRBJ2-1
v_call: TRBV7-8
clone_size: many
cdr3_nt: TGTGCCAGCAGCGCCTCGGGACAGGGCAATGAGCAGTTCTTC
cdr3_aa: CASSASGQGNEQFF

d_call: .
j_call: TRBJ1-6
v_call: TRBV5-6
clone_size: few
cdr3_nt: TGTGCCAGCAGCTTGGAACACCCTAATTCACCCCTCCACTTT
cdr3_aa: CASSLEHPNSPLHF

d_call: .
j_call: TRBJ1-2
v_call: TRBV7-9
clone_size: many
cdr3_nt: TGTGCCAGCAGCGGGAGACAGGATCTGGGCGGCTACACCTTC
cdr3_aa: CASSGRQDLGGYTF

d_call: .
j_call: TRBJ2-1
v_call: TRBV28
clone_size: once
cdr3_nt: TGTGCCAGCAGCCAAAGGGGGGCCAGAAATGAGCAGTTCTTC
cdr3_aa: CASSQRGARNEQFF

d_call: TRBD1
j_call: TRBJ1-5
v_call: TRBV6-6
clone_size: few
cdr3_nt: TGTGCCAGCAGCCCAAAGGGACAGGATTATCAGCCCCAGCATTTT
cdr3_aa: CASSPKGQDYQPQHF

d_call: TRBD1
j_call: TRBJ2-3
v_call: TRBV6-2/TRBV6-3
clone_size: .
cdr3_nt: TGTGCCAGCAGTTACCCCGGGACAGGCACAGATACGCAGTATTTT
cdr3_aa: CASSYPGTGTDTQYF

d_call: .
j_call: TRBJ2-7
v_call: TRBV4-3
clone_size: many
cdr3_nt: TGCGCCAGCAGCCAAGAGGTGCAGGGTATCTACGAGCAGTACTTC
cdr3_aa: CASSQEVQGIYEQYF

d_call: TRBD1
j_call: TRBJ2-2
v_call: TRBV5-1
clone_size: many
cdr3_nt: TGCGCCAGCAGCTTACAGGGGCACGGGGAGCTGTTTTTT
cdr3_aa: CASSLQGHGELFF

d_call: .
j_call: TRBJ2-1
v_call: TRBV5-1
clone_size: many
cdr3_nt: TGCGCCAGCAGCTGGGGGGCCCTCTCCTACAATGAGCAGTTCTTC
cdr3_aa: CASSWGALSYNEQFF

d_call: .
j_call: TRBJ2-5
v_call: TRBV12-3/TRBV12-4
clone_size: .
cdr3_nt: TGTGCCAGCAGTTTACCTCCAGAGACCCAGTACTTC
cdr3_aa: CASSLPPETQYF

d_call: .
j_call: TRBJ2-2
v_call: TRBV7-6
clone_size: few
cdr3_nt: TGTGCCAGCAGCTCGGTAAACACCGGGGAGCTGTTTTTT
cdr3_aa: CASSSVNTGELFF

d_call: .
j_call: TRBJ1-5
v_call: TRBV4-3
clone_size: few
cdr3_nt: TGCGCCAGCAGCCGAACGACAGGTATCAATCAGCCCCAGCATTTT
cdr3_aa: CASSRTTGINQPQHF

d_call: TRBD1
j_call: TRBJ1-3
v_call: TRBV4-1
clone_size: few
cdr3_nt: TGCGCCAGCAGCCAGGGGGACAGGGGGCCTGGAAACACCATATATTTT
cdr3_aa: CASSQGDRGPGNTIYF

d_call: TRBD1
j_call: TRBJ2-2
v_call: TRBV20-1
clone_size: .
cdr3_nt: TGCAGTGCCCAACCTCCGGGGACAGGCGATACCGGGGAGCTGTTTTTT
cdr3_aa: CSAQPPGTGDTGELFF

d_call: .
j_call: TRBJ2-1
v_call: TRBV14
clone_size: many
cdr3_nt: TGTGCCAGCAGCCCCGGGGGCCTCTACAATGAGCAGTTCTTC
cdr3_aa: CASSPGGLYNEQFF

d_call: .
j_call: TRBJ2-5
v_call: TRBV7-9
clone_size: many
cdr3_nt: TGTGCCAGCAGCCCCAGCAGTCCACAAGAGACCCAGTACTTC
cdr3_aa: CASSPSSPQETQYF

d_call: .
j_call: TRBJ1-1
v_call: TRBV18
clone_size: many
cdr3_nt: TGTGCCAGCTCACCAAGCCGGGCGCCGAACACTGAAGCTTTCTTT
cdr3_aa: CASSPSRAPNTEAFF

d_call: .
j_call: TRBJ2-3
v_call: TRBV7-3
clone_size: many
cdr3_nt: TGTGCCAGCAGCTTAAGTTCAGATACGCAGTATTTT
cdr3_aa: CASSLSSDTQYF

d_call: .
j_call: TRBJ1-5
v_call: TRBV19
clone_size: few
cdr3_nt: TGTGCCAGTAGTATCCCTCGTGGGCCCCAGCATTTT
cdr3_aa: CASSIPRGPQHF

d_call: .
j_call: TRBJ1-1
v_call: TRBV29-1
clone_size: few
cdr3_nt: TGCAGCGTTGAAGATTCGTACACTGAAGCTTTCTTT
cdr3_aa: CSVEDSYTEAFF